This T cell receptor (beta chain) was recovered during a study of blood T cell repertoires in COVID-19 (TCRdb year 2020). Turning to the overall study: Collaborator samples came from the United States, Italy and Spain and covered acute and convalescent phases of COVID-19. The repertoires were released in a freely available public database meant as a resource for research on the immune response to SARS-CoV-2. The prospective study material was composed of cDNA or gDNA derived from T cells, B-cell-depleted T cells, or PBMCs. Subjects who had been exposed to COVID-19, were actively infected with it, or had recovered from it provided the deeply sampled blood TCRbeta repertoires that made up the dataset. Samples came from the ongoing ImmuneRACE study (first 160 participants) plus 1,254 subjects from 6 global collaborators. Where HLA class I and class II types were available, the types were taken from metadata supplied by the sample provider, not from assay-based typing. Nearly every sample came with metadata listing a de-identified subject ID, COVID-19 status, age in years and sex.

TCRbeta CDR3 regions were amplified from genomic DNA by means of the immunoSEQ Assay, a bias-controlled multiplex PCR. The authors' pipeline ran thus. Nucleated cell counts per sample were estimated from amplification of reference gene primers within the assay. Sequence reads were collapsed and filtered to measure the absolute abundance of every unique TCRbeta CDR3 rearrangement. For each sample, productive Simpson clonality was calculated by taking the square root of Simpson's diversity index across productive rearrangements. Sourced from immuneACCESS, this table was stored by TCRdb with only in-frame sequences that have V and J called. A share of the clones is absent; for the studies checked, an unresolved V gene accounts for under half, and the remainder has no known explanation. V, J and clone size are those of that table, while D and trimming were read from the DNA. This sample comprises about 200,000 clones, 84% of them detected only once. The leading ten clones occupy more than 9% of the sample.

With respect to this clone: Its antigen is still unknown. No much larger clonotype is one base removed from it; base qualities were not supplied.

Overall study outcomes, separate from this receptor: The quantity of clinical and demographic metadata differed by source and by participant and was supplied without curation.

Each collaborating institution followed its own protocols to collect whole blood in K2EDTA tubes. Collaborator samples were shipped for TCRbeta analysis as frozen whole blood, isolated PBMCs, or DNA extracted from either sample type. V is cut back by 2 bases and J by 2 bases, with 3 bases in the junction unmatched. The germline V gene specifies MGHRA as CDR1 and YSYEKL as CDR2. There are 16 amino acids in the CDR3, from cysteine to phenylalanine inclusive. The kept DNA is CDR3 alone, 48 bases in frame from the first base. In this chain, TRBV4-1 is recombined with TRBJ2-2; TRBD1 fits 9 bases in the junction. The receptor's source is a man aged 50-59 years with active or convalescent COVID-19. Sample: peripheral blood. The nucleotides are TGCGCCAGCAGCCAATCGGACAGGGGAAACACCGGGGAGCTGTTTTTT. This codes for CASSQSDRGNTGELFF.